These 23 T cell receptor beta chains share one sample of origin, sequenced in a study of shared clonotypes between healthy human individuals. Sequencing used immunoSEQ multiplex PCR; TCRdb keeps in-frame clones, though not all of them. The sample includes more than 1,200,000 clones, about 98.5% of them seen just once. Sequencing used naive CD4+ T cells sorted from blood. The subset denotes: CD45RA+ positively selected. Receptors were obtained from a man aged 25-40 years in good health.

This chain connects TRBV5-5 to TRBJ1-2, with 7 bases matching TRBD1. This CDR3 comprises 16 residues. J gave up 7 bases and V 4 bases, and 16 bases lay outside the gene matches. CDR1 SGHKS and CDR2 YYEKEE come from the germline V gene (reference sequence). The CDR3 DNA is TGTGCCAGCAGCCCTGTGACAGGGCAGTCAATGGCTGGCTACACCTTC. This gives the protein CASSPVTGQSMAGYTF.

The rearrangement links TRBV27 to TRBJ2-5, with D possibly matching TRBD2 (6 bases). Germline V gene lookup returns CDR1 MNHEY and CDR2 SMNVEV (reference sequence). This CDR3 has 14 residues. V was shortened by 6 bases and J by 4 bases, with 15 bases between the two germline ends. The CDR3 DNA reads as TGTGCCAGCAGCACCGGGACTCGGGGAGAGACCCAGTACTTC. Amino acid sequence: CASSTGTRGETQYF.

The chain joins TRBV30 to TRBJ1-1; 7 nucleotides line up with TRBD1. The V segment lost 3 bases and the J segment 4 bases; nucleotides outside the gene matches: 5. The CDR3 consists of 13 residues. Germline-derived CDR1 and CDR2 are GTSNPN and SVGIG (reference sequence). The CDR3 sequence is CAWRYRGLTEAFF. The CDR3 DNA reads TGTGCCTGGAGATACAGGGGCCTCACTGAAGCTTTCTTT.

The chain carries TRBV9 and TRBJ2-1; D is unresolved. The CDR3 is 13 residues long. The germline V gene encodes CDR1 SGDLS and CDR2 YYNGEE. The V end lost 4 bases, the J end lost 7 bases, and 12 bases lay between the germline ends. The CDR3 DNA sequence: TGTGCCAGCAGCCCACGGACCTTTAATGAGCAGTTCTTC. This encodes CASSPRTFNEQFF. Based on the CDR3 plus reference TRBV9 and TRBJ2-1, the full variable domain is DSGVTQTPKHLITATGQRVTLRCSPRSGDLSVYWYQQSLDQGLQFLIQYYNGEERAKGNILERFSAQQFPDLHSELNLSSLELGDSALYFCASSPRTFNEQFFGPGTRLTVL.

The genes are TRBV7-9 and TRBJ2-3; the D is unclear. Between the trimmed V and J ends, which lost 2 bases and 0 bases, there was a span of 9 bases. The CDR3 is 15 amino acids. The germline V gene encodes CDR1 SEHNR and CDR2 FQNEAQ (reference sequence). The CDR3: CASSLPRLSTDTQYF. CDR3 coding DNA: TGTGCCAGCAGCTTACCGAGACTTAGCACAGATACGCAGTATTTT.

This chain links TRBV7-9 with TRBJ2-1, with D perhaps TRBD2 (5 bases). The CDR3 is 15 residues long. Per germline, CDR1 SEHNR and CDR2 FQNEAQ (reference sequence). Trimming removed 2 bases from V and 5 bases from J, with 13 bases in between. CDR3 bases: TGTGCCAGCAGCTTAAACCTAGCCGAGAACAATGAGCAGTTCTTC. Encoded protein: CASSLNLAENNEQFF.

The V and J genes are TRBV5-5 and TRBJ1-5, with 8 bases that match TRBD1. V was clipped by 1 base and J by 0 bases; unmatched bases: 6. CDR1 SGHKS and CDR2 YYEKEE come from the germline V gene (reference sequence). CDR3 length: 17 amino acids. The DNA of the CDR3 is TGTGCCAGCAGCTTGTGGCAGGGGGCTTATAGCAATCAGCCCCAGCATTTT. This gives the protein CASSLWQGAYSNQPQHF.

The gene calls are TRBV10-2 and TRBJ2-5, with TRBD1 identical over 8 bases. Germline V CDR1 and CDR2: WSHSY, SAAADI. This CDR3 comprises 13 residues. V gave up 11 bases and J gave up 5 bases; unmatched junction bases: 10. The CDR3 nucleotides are TGCGCCGGTCGCCCCCGGACAGGGGAGACCCAGTACTTC. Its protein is CAGRPRTGETQYF.

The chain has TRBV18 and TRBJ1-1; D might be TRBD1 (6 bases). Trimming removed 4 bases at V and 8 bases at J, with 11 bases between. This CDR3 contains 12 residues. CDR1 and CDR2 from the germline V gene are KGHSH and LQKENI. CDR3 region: CASSRDRPEAFF. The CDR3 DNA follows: TGTGCCAGCTCACGTGACAGGCCAGAAGCTTTCTTT. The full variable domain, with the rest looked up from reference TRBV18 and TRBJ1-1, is NAGVMQNPRHLVRRRGQEARLRCSPMKGHSHVYWYRQLPEEGLKFMVYLQKENIIDESGMPKERFSAEFPKEGPSILRIQQVVRGDSAAYFCASSRDRPEAFFGQGTRLTVV.

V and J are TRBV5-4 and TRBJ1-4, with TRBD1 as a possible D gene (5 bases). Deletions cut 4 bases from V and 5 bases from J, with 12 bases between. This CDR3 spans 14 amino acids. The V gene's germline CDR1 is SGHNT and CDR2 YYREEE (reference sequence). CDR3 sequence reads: CASSISGGNEKLFF. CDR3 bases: TGTGCCAGCAGCATCAGCGGGGGAAATGAAAAACTGTTTTTT.

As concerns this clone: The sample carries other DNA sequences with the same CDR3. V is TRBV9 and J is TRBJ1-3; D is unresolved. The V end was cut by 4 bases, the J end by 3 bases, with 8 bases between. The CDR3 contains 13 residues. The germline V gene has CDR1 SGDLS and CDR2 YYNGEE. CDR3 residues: CASSPLGGNTIYF. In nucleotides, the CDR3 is TGTGCCAGCAGCCCGTTAGGTGGAAACACCATATATTTT.

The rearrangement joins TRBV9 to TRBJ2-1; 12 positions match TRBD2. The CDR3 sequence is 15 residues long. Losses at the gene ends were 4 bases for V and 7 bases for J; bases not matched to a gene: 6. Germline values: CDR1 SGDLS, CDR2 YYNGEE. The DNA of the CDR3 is TGTGCCAGCAGCACCGGACTAGCGGGAATAAATGAGCAGTTCTTC. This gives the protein CASSTGLAGINEQFF.

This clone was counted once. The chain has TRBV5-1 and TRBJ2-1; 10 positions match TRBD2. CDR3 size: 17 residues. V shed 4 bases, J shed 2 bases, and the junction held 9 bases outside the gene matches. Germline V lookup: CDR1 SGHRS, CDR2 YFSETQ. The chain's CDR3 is CASSQKAGGPPYNEQFF. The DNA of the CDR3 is TGCGCCAGCAGCCAAAAAGCGGGAGGGCCCCCCTACAATGAGCAGTTCTTC.

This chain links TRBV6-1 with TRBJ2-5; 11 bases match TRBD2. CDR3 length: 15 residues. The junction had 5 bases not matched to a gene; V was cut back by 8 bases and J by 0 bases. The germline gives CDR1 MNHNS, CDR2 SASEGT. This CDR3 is CASDSGRADQETQYF. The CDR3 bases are TGTGCCAGCGATAGCGGGAGGGCCGACCAAGAGACCCAGTACTTC.

The CDR3 spells CASSYRAGSSYNEQFF. CDR3 coding DNA: TGTGCCAGCAGCTACCGAGCAGGGTCGTCGTACAATGAGCAGTTCTTC. The chain carries TRBV5-4 and TRBJ2-1, with D tentatively TRBD1 (5 bases). Trimming removed 3 bases at V and 4 bases at J, with 17 bases between. The CDR3 length is 16 residues. Germline values: CDR1 SGHNT, CDR2 YYREEE (reference sequence).

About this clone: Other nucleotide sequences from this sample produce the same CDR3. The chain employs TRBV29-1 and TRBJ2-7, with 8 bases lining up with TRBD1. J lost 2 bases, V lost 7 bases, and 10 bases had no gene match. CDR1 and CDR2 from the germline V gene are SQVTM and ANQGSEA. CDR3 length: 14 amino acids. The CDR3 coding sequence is TGCAGCGCCATCCCCTCGGACAGGGCCTACGAGCAGTACTTC. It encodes CSAIPSDRAYEQYF.

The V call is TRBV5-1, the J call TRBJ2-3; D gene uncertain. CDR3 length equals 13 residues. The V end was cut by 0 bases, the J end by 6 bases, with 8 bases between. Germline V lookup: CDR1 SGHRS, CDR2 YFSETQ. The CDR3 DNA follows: TGCGCCAGCAGCTTGGCCGGAGACGATACGCAGTATTTT. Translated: CASSLAGDDTQYF.

CDR3 DNA sequence: TGTGCCAGCAGCTTAGAGAATCTAAGGGGTGAGCAGTTCTTC. Its protein product is CASSLENLRGEQFF. The genes are TRBV7-6 and TRBJ2-1; perhaps TRBD1 as D (5 bases). This CDR3 comprises 14 residues. Trimming took 1 base from V and 9 from J, leaving 13 bases between them. Germline loops: CDR1 SGHVS, CDR2 FNYEAQ.

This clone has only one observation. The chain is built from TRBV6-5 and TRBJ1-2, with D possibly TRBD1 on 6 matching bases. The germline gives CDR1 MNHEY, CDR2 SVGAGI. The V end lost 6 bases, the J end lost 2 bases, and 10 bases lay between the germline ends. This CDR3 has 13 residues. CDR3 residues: CASRAGQNYGYTF. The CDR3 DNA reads TGTGCCAGCAGAGCCGGACAGAACTATGGCTACACCTTC.

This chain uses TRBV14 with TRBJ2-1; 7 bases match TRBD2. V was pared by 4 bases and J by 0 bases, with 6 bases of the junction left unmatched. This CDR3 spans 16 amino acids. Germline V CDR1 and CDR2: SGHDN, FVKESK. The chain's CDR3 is CASSPRGGSSYNEQFF. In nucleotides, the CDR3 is TGTGCCAGCAGCCCAAGGGGCGGGAGCTCCTACAATGAGCAGTTCTTC.

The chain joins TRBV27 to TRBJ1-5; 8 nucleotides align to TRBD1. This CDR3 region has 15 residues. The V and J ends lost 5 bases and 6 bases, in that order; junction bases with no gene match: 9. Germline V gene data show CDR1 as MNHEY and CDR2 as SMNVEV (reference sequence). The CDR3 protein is CASSKQGDESQPQHF. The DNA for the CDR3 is TGTGCCAGCAGTAAACAGGGGGATGAGAGTCAGCCCCAGCATTTT.

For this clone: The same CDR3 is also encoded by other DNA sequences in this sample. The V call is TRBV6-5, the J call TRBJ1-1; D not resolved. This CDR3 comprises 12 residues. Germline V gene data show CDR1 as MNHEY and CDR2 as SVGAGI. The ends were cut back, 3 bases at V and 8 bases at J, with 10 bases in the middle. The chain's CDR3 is CASSYGRGEAFF. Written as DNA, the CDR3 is TGTGCCAGCAGTTATGGACGAGGGGAAGCTTTCTTT.

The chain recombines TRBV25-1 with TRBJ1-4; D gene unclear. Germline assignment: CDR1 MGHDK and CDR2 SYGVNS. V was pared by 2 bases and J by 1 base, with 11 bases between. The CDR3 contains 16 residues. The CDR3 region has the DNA TGTGCCAGCAGTGAAGGGTCGGGATTAACTAATGAAAAACTGTTTTTT. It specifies CASSEGSGLTNEKLFF.